This T cell receptor beta chain was documented in a study of shared clonotypes between healthy human individuals. Some clones are missing from TCRdb's copy, which holds only in-frame ones; the method was immunoSEQ multiplex PCR. The table shows 1 million to 1.3 million clones, with approximately 80% occurring only once. This CDR3 spans 15 amino acids. V was cut by 5 bases and J by 6 bases, with 19 bases left in between. Germline V gene sequence: CDR1 MNHNS, CDR2 SASEGT. The receptor's source is a man between 18 and 29 years old in good health. Some clones in this sample may be carry-over from other donors' samples. The V and J genes are TRBV6-1 and TRBJ1-2; possible D gene TRBD1, 6 bases. Sequencing input: memory CD4+ T cells from PBMCs. As to subset: CD45RA-negative fraction. The CDR3 nucleotides read TGTGCCAGCAGTACCCAAATCCAGGGGAGTCATGGCTACACCTTC. Protein product: CASSTQIQGSHGYTF.